These 5 T cell receptor beta chains originate from one sample sequenced in a study of T cell changes during pregnancy in multiple sclerosis. Repertoires were generated with immunoSEQ multiplex PCR, while TCRdb's copy carries only in-frame clones and drops some. The profile shows roughly 50,000 clones, 85% to 95% of them singletons. The sample in question was CD8+ T cells from peripheral blood mononuclear cells, obtained in the third trimester of pregnancy. The source of these receptors is a female donor with multiple sclerosis, enrolled in a pregnancy study.

Here the CDR3 DNA reads TGTGCCAGCAGTTTTAGATACGGCACAGATACGCAGTATTTT. Protein: CASSFRYGTDTQYF. The chain has TRBV7-9 and TRBJ2-3; D call uncertain. Germline assignment: CDR1 SEHNR and CDR2 FQNEAQ (reference sequence). V was pared by 6 bases and J by 1 base, with 11 bases between. The CDR3 loop spans 14 amino acids. The full variable domain, completed using reference TRBV7-9 and TRBJ2-3, is DTGVSQNPRHKITKRGQNVTFRCDPISEHNRLYWYRQTLGQGPEFLTYFQNEAQLEKSRLLSDRFSAERPKGSFSTLEIQRTEQGDSAMYLCASSFRYGTDTQYFGPGTRLTVL.

The chain employs TRBV4-2 and TRBJ2-1, with 9 nucleotides matching TRBD2. Unmatched junction bases numbered 8, after V lost 0 bases and J lost 8 bases. The CDR3 consists of 16 residues. The germline V gene has CDR1 LGHNA and CDR2 YNFKEQ. The CDR3 protein is CASSQELAGGNDEQFF. The CDR3 bases are TGTGCCAGCAGCCAAGAACTCGCGGGAGGGAACGATGAGCAGTTCTTC.

The V gene is TRBV30, the J gene TRBJ2-1, with TRBD1 identical over 7 bases. Trimming removed 1 base from V and 6 bases from J; junction bases left unmatched: 9. The CDR3 consists of 15 residues. Germline values: CDR1 GTSNPN, CDR2 SVGIG (reference sequence). The CDR3 loop is CAWSEGAGAANEQFF. CDR3 DNA sequence: TGTGCCTGGAGTGAGGGGGCCGGAGCCGCCAATGAGCAGTTCTTC.

This clone was seen only once. This sequence joins TRBV28 and TRBJ1-2; no reliable D call. This CDR3 has 13 residues. Germline CDR1 reads MDHEN; CDR2 reads SYDVKM. Trimming took 5 bases from V and 4 from J, leaving 11 bases between them. The CDR3 DNA reads TGTGCCAGCAGTACCGGGTCTCGCTATGGCTACACCTTC. Protein product: CASSTGSRYGYTF.

The rearrangement uses TRBV30 and TRBJ2-7, with 10 positions matching TRBD2. CDR1 GTSNPN and CDR2 SVGIG come from the germline V gene (reference sequence). CDR3 size: 15 residues. V dropped 1 base and J dropped 2; count of bases not matched to a gene: 5. CDR3: CAWSGGLAETYEQYF. The CDR3 region has the DNA TGTGCCTGGAGTGGTGGACTAGCGGAGACCTACGAGCAGTACTTC.